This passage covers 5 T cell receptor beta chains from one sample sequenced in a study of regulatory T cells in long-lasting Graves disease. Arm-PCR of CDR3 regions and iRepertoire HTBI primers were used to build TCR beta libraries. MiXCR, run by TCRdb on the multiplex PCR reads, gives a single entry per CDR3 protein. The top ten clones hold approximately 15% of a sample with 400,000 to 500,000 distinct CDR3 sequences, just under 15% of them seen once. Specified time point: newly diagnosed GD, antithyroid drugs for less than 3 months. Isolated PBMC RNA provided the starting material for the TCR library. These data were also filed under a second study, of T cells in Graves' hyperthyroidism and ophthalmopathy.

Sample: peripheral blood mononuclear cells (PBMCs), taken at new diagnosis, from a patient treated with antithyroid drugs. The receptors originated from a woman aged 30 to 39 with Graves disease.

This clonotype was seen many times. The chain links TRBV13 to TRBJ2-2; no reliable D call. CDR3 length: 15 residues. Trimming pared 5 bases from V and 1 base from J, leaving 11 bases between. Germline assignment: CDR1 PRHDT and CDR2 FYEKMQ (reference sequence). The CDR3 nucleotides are TGTGCCAGCAGCCCCCCCTACCAGAACACCGGGGAGCTGTTTTTT. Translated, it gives CASSPPYQNTGELFF. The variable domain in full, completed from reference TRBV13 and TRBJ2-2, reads AAGVIQSPRHLIKEKRETATLKCYPIPRHDTVYWYQQGPGQDPQFLISFYEKMQSDKGSIPDRFSAQQFSDYHSELNMSSLELGDSALYFCASSPPYQNTGELFFGEGSRLTVL.

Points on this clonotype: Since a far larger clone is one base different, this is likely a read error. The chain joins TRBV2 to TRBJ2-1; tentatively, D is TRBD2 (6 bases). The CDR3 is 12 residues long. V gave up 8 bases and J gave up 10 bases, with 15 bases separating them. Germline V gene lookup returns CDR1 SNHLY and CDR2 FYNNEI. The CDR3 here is CASGGSSYEQFF. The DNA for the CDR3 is TGTGCCAGCGGGGGGAGCTCCTACGAGCAGTTCTTC.

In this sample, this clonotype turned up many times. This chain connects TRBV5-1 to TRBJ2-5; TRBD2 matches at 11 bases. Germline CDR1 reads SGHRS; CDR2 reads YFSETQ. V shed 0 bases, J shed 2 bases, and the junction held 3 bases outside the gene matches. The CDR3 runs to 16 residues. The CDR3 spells CASSLGLAGLQETQYF. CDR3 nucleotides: TGCGCCAGCAGCTTGGGACTAGCGGGACTACAAGAGACCCAGTACTTC. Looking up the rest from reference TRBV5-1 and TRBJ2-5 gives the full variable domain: KAGVTQTPRYLIKTRGQQVTLSCSPISGHRSVSWYQQTPGQGLQFLFEYFSETQRNKGNFPGRFSGRQFSNSRSEMNVSTLELGDSALYLCASSLGLAGLQETQYFGPGTRLLVL.

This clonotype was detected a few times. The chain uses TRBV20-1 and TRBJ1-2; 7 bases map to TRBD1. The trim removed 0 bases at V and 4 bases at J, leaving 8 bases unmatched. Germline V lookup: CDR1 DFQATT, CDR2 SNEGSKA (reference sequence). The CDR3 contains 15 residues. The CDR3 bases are TGCAGTGCTAGAGAAGGGAGACAGGGACCCTATGGCTACACCTTC. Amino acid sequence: CSAREGRQGPYGYTF.

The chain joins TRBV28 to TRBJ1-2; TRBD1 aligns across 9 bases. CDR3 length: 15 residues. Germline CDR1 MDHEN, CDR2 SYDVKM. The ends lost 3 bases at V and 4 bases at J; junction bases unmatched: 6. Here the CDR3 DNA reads TGTGCCAGCAGTTTCCGGGACAGGGATGGCTATGGCTACACCTTC. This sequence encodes CASSFRDRDGYGYTF.